These T cell receptor beta chains were read from a single sample in a study of blood T cell repertoires in COVID-19. Libraries were prepared by immunoSEQ multiplex PCR; TCRdb keeps only in-frame clonotypes and omits some of them. Of 150,000 or so clones in the sample, roughly three quarters were seen once. The sample was peripheral blood. The origin of the receptors is a woman aged 70-85 years with acute or convalescent COVID-19. The CDR3 runs from the conserved cysteine through the conserved F or W. A D gene is named only where the DNA matches it firmly.

CDR3aa,j_gene,v_gene,d_gene
CASRSRLAGVPEQFF,TRBJ2-1,TRBV6-5,TRBD2
CASSQGTSYNSPLHF,TRBJ1-6,TRBV2,-
CASSYSQGMGHEQYF,TRBJ2-7,TRBV6-5,-
CSTQGGFTDTQYF,TRBJ2-3,TRBV29-1,-
CASRSDSGSGNEQFF,TRBJ2-1,TRBV11-3,TRBD2
CASSPPDRSTGELFF,TRBJ2-2,TRBV7-9,-
CASSQDSGTAGNQPQHF,TRBJ1-5,TRBV3-1/TRBV3-2,TRBD1
CASSQDQGNYGYTF,TRBJ1-2,TRBV14,-
CASSLTSGGYGELFF,TRBJ2-2,TRBV18,TRBD2
CASGSSGGSETQYF,TRBJ2-5,TRBV5-1,TRBD2
CASSSSGGFGNEQFF,TRBJ2-1,TRBV5-1,TRBD2
CASSPQAGYGYTF,TRBJ1-2,TRBV10-1,-
CASSLPGEGNEQFF,TRBJ2-1,TRBV6-5,-
CASSQSAGVDSNQPQHF,TRBJ1-5,TRBV23-1,-
CASSLSHQGVNTGELFF,TRBJ2-2,TRBV4-1,TRBD1
CASSPAVGQPNSPLHF,TRBJ1-6,TRBV3-1/TRBV3-2,-
CASSPDQETQYF,TRBJ2-5,TRBV6-5,-
CASSPLDRGVAEAFF,TRBJ1-1,TRBV18,TRBD1
CASSPQGLAGGLGTDTQYF,TRBJ2-3,TRBV5-1,TRBD2
CASSEKPGLATDTQYF,TRBJ2-3,TRBV2,TRBD2
CASSLPDSPLQTDTQYF,TRBJ2-3,TRBV5-4,-
CASSPAGTGGKGSGANVLTF,TRBJ2-6,TRBV28,TRBD1
CAIRDRDRVDSPLHF,TRBJ1-6,TRBV10-3,TRBD1
CASSLQQGYEQYF,TRBJ2-7,TRBV7-2,-
CASGSPRLQTGELFF,TRBJ2-2,TRBV12-5,-
CASSLVPDSYSEQYF,TRBJ2-7,TRBV11-2,-
CAIGLAGNEQFF,TRBJ2-1,TRBV24-1,TRBD2
CASSLRLAGPTDTQYF,TRBJ2-3,TRBV5-4,TRBD2
CASSLSRRPQHF,TRBJ1-5,TRBV5-8,-
CASSRDRRLYEQYF,TRBJ2-7,TRBV5-4,-
CASSSVWGYTF,TRBJ1-2,TRBV9,-
CASSQGTGGLWNTGELFF,TRBJ2-2,TRBV4-1,-
CASSFGTHSSYEQYF,TRBJ2-7,TRBV11-2,-
CASSEGGQGWAFF,TRBJ1-1,TRBV25-1,TRBD1
CASSEGGPKRGTEAFF,TRBJ1-1,TRBV2,-
CASSNLGGGEAFF,TRBJ1-1,TRBV6-5,-
CATSGSGGDYNEQFF,TRBJ2-1,TRBV24-1,TRBD1
CASSLVGSSGANVLTF,TRBJ2-6,TRBV5-1,-
CASSYGLAGGDTQYF,TRBJ2-3,TRBV6-2/TRBV6-3,TRBD2
CASSSGVGYEQYF,TRBJ2-7,TRBV7-2,-
CASSLLQGLGKLFF,TRBJ1-4,TRBV5-5,-
CASSLEGVAGGNQPQHF,TRBJ1-5,TRBV11-2,-
CASSFHPQMSAKNIQYF,TRBJ2-4,TRBV6-2/TRBV6-3,-
CASSLERDSNTDTQYF,TRBJ2-3,TRBV7-2,-
CASSYTDSVQETQYF,TRBJ2-5,TRBV6-6,-
CASSWGTSSGEQYF,TRBJ2-7,TRBV7-8,TRBD2
CASSTARGLYEQYF,TRBJ2-7,TRBV10-2,-
CASSLVYGGPEKLFF,TRBJ1-4,TRBV5-8,-
CASSPRQGSPPYEQYF,TRBJ2-7,TRBV7-6,TRBD1
CASTRDAGEKLFF,TRBJ1-4,TRBV9,-
CASSSSRGMSGRRLQETQYF,TRBJ2-5,TRBV5-1,TRBD2
CASSQSRQPTYEQYF,TRBJ2-7,TRBV23-1,-
CASSLSGVHNEQFF,TRBJ2-1,TRBV5-4,TRBD2